The T cell receptor (beta chain) under discussion was sequenced for a study of shared clonotypes between healthy human individuals. The study, taken as a whole, reports: Memory subsets generally showed smaller estimated richness than naive subsets did. Investigators collected only blood, and repertoires in tissues likely differ. Read depth was anticipated to influence clonotype sharing among donors.

In the case of this clone: Its antigen is not identified. Other DNA sequences in the sample encode the same CDR3.

Adult donors, all healthy and HIV-negative, had no recent acute infections or vaccinations. Profiling relied on immunoSEQ multiplex PCR, and the TCRdb table lists in-frame clones only, not all of them. This table has about 690,000 clones, about nine tenths appearing once. The CDR3 runs 16 residues. V trimming: 2 bases; J trimming: 7 bases; junction bases outside the gene matches: 8. The germline CDR1 and CDR2 sequences are MNHEY and SMNVEV (reference sequence). The V call is TRBV27, the J call TRBJ2-1, with 10 bases lining up with TRBD2. Sequencing was carried out using memory CD8+ T cells from PBMCs. Regarding subset: CD45RO+ cells pooled with CCR7-negative TemRA cells. The receptor's source is a young man in good health. Some clones in this sample may be carry-over from other donors' samples. CDR3 protein: CASSLLLAGGGNEQFF. DNA of the CDR3: TGTGCCAGCAGTTTACTATTAGCGGGAGGAGGAAATGAGCAGTTCTTC.